This TCR beta chain was captured in a study of blood T cell repertoires in COVID-19. Original data processing: Scientists estimated how many nucleated cells there were by amplifying reference gene primers. Repertoires were generated with immunoSEQ multiplex PCR, while TCRdb's copy carries only in-frame clones and drops some. V and J calls and clone size are those listed in that table; D and trimming were worked out from the DNA. The repertoire holds 240,000 or so clones, roughly nine tenths seen once, with 6.2% in the top ten. V was cut by 2 bases and J by 8 bases, with 16 bases left in between. The CDR3 has 14 amino acids. Germline V gene lookup returns CDR1 SQVTM and CDR2 ANQGSEA.

This rearrangement joins TRBV29-1 to TRBJ1-3, with D possibly matching TRBD1 (6 bases). The receptor's source is a man between 60 and 75 years old with acute or convalescent COVID-19. Sequencing used peripheral blood. CDR3 loop: CSVESRGEADTIYF. CDR3 sequence (DNA): TGCAGCGTTGAAAGCAGGGGTGAAGCAGACACCATATATTTT.